A selection of T cell receptor beta chains follows, all from one sample in a study of vaccination and CD4 T cells after COVID-19. These receptors' targets are unknown. TCRdb independently ran MiXCR on the PCR reads; one entry per CDR3 protein. Here the sample spans roughly 10,000 distinct CDR3 sequences, around 55% being singletons. The sample taken for sequencing was CD4+ T cells from blood, cultured in vitro. The receptor source for this set is a human donor who had recovered from COVID-19. CDR3s include the opening cysteine and the closing phenylalanine or tryptophan. Each record gives: V gene, J gene, clone size, D gene, CDR3 protein, CDR3 DNA. A D gene is named only where the DNA matches it firmly. The size field is filled for only some rows; it gives once, few, many or a size class.

TRBV20-1,TRBJ2-3,few,TRBD2,CSASYPGTSGRTDTQYF,TGCAGTGCTAGTTACCCCGGGACTAGCGGGAGGACAGATACGCAGTATTTT
TRBV6-1,TRBJ2-7,NA,NA,CASSRASEAYEQYF,TGTGCCAGCAGTCGGGCTAGCGAGGCCTACGAGCAGTACTTC
TRBV6-1,TRBJ2-1,medium-sized,NA,CASTRVRDEQFF,TGTGCCAGCACTCGAGTCCGGGATGAGCAGTTCTTC
TRBV10-3,TRBJ1-5,NA,TRBD1,CAISEVDRVSQPQHF,TGTGCCATCAGTGAGGTGGACAGGGTAAGCCAGCCCCAGCATTTT
TRBV10-3,TRBJ2-3,NA,TRBD2,CAISGPSGSSDTQYF,TGTGCCATCAGTGGTCCTAGCGGGAGTTCTGATACGCAGTATTTT
TRBV11-3,TRBJ2-5,NA,TRBD2,CASSTTSGGGETQYF,TGTGCCAGCAGCACTACTAGCGGCGGTGGAGAGACCCAGTACTTC
TRBV20-1,TRBJ1-2,NA,NA,CSAINGSGYGYTF,TGCAGTGCTATAAACGGGTCAGGCTATGGCTACACCTTC
TRBV20-1,TRBJ1-2,medium-sized,NA,CSARKGSYGYTF,TGCAGTGCTAGAAAGGGGAGTTATGGCTACACCTTC
TRBV2,TRBJ1-1,NA,NA,CASSPRTALNTEAFF,TGTGCCAGCAGTCCCCGGACGGCTCTGAACACTGAAGCTTTCTTT
TRBV5-1,TRBJ2-5,NA,NA,CASRLGVALGETQYF,TGCGCCAGCAGACTGGGGGTTGCGTTGGGAGAGACCCAGTACTTC
TRBV24-1,TRBJ1-3,NA,TRBD1,CATSDTRQGTGNTIYF,TGTGCCACCAGTGATACCAGACAGGGCACTGGAAACACCATATATTTT
TRBV7-9,TRBJ1-5,NA,NA,CASSLGGGGQPQHF,TGTGCCAGCAGCTTGGGAGGGGGAGGGCAGCCCCAGCATTTT
TRBV19,TRBJ2-1,NA,TRBD1,CASSNRGLVFANEQFF,TGTGCCAGTAGTAACAGGGGGCTTGTTTTTGCCAATGAGCAGTTCTTC